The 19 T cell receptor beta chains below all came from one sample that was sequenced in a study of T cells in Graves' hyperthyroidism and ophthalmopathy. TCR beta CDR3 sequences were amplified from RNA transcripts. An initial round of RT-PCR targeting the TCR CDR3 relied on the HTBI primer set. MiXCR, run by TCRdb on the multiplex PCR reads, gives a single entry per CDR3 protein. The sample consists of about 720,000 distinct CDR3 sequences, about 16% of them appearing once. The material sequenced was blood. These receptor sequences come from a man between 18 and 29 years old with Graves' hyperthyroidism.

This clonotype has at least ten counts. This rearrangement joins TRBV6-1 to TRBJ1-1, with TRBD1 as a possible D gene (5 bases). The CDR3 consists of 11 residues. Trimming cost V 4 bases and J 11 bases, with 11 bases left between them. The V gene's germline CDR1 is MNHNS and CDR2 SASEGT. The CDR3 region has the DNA TGTGCCAGCAGTGCGCAGGGAGGCGCTTTCTTT. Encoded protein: CASSAQGGAFF.

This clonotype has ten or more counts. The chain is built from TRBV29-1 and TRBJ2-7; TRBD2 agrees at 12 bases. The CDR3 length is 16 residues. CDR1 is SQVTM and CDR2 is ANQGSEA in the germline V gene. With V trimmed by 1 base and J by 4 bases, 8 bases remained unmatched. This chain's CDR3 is CSVEAPTSGRSYEQYF. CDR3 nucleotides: TGCAGCGTTGAAGCTCCGACTAGCGGGAGATCATACGAGCAGTACTTC.

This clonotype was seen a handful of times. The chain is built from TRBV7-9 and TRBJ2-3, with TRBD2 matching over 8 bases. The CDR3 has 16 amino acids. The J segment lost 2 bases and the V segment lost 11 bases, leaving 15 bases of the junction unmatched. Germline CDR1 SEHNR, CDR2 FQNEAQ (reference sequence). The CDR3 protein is CASPGPAGEVTDTQYF. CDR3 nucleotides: TGTGCCTCGCCAGGGCCAGCGGGAGAGGTCACAGATACGCAGTATTTT.

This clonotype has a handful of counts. CDR3 nucleotides: TGTGCCAGCAGGGAACAGGGGAACGGGGAGCTGTTTTTT. It encodes CASREQGNGELFF. The chain recombines TRBV12-3 or TRBV12-4 with TRBJ2-2; 7 bases line up with TRBD1. The J segment lost 7 bases and the V segment lost 6 bases, leaving 5 bases of the junction unmatched. This CDR3 is 13 amino acids long.

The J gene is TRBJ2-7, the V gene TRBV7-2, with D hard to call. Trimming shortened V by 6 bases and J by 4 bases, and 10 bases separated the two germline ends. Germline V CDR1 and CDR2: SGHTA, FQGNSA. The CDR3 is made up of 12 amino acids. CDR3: CASRMSTYEQYF. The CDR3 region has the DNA TGTGCCAGCAGAATGTCGACTTACGAGCAGTACTTC. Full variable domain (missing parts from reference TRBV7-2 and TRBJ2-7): GAGVSQSPSNKVTEKGKDVELRCDPISGHTALYWYRQSLGQGLEFLIYFQGNSAPDKSGLPSDRFSAERTGGSVSTLTIQRTQQEDSAVYLCASRMSTYEQYFGPGTRLTVT.

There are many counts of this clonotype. The CDR3 DNA reads as TGTGCCAGCAGGCAAAGACAGCTGACAGATACGCAGTATTTT. Translating it yields CASRQRQLTDTQYF. The genes are TRBV7-2 and TRBJ2-3; a weak D match, TRBD1 (5 bases). The V gene's germline CDR1 is SGHTA and CDR2 FQGNSA. The CDR3 has 14 residues. V lost 6 bases to trimming and J lost 3 bases, with 13 bases between them. The entire variable domain, with the rest obtained from reference TRBV7-2 and TRBJ2-3, is as follows: GAGVSQSPSNKVTEKGKDVELRCDPISGHTALYWYRQSLGQGLEFLIYFQGNSAPDKSGLPSDRFSAERTGGSVSTLTIQRTQQEDSAVYLCASRQRQLTDTQYFGPGTRLTVL.

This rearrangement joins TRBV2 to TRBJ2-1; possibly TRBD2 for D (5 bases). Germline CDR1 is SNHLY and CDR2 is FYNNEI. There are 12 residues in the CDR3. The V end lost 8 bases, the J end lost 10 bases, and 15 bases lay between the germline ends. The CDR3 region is CASVLLALEQFF. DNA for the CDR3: TGTGCCAGCGTATTGCTAGCCCTAGAGCAGTTCTTC.

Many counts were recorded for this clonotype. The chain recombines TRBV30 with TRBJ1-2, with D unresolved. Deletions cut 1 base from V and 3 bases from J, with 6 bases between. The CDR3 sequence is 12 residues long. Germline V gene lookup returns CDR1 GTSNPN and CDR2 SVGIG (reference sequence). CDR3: CAWSGTDYGYTF. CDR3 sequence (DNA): TGTGCCTGGAGTGGTACGGACTATGGCTACACCTTC.

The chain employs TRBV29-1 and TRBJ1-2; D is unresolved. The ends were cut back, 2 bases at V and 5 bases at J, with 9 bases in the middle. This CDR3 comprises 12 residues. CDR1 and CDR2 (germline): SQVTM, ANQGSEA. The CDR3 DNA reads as TGCAGCGTTGAACGGACCAGTTATGGCTACACCTTC. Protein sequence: CSVERTSYGYTF.

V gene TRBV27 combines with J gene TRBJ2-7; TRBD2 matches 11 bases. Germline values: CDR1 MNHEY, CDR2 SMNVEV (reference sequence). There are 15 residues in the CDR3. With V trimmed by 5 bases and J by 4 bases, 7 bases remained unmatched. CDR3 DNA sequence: TGTGCCAGCAGTACATATACTAGCGGGAGATACGAGCAGTACTTC. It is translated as CASSTYTSGRYEQYF.

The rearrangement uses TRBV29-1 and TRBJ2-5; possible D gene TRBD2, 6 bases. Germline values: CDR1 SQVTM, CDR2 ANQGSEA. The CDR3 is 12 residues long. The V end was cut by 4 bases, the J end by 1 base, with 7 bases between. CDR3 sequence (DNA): TGCAGCGTTGTGGGGGGCCAAGAGACCCAGTACTTC. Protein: CSVVGGQETQYF.

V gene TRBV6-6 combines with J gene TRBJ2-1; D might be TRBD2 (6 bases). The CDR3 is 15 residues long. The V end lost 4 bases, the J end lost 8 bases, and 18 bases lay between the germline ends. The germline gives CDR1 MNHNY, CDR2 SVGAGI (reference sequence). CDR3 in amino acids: CASSSGGSPFHEQFF. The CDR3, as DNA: TGTGCCAGCAGTTCCGGAGGGTCCCCTTTCCATGAGCAGTTCTTC.

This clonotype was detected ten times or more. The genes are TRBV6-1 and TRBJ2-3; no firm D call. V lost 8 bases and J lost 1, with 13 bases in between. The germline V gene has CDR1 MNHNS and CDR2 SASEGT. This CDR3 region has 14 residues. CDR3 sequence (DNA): TGTGCCAGCTGGATTGGACCCGGCACAGATACGCAGTATTTT. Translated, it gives CASWIGPGTDTQYF.

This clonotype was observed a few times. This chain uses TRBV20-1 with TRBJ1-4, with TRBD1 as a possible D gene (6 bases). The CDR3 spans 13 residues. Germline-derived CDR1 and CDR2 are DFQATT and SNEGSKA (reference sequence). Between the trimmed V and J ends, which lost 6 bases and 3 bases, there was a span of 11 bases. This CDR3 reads CSAQGRSNEKLFF. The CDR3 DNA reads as TGCAGTGCCCAGGGGAGGTCTAATGAAAAACTGTTTTTT.

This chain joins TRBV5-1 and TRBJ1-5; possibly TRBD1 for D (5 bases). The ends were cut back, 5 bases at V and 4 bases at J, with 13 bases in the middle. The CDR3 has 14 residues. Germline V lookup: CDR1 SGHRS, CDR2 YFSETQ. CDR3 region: CASSYDSQNQPQHF. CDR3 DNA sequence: TGCGCCAGCAGTTACGACAGCCAAAATCAGCCCCAGCATTTT.

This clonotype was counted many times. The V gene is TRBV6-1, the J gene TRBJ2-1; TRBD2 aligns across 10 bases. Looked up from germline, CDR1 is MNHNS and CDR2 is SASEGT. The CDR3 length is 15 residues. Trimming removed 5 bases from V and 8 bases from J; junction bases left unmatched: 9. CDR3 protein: CASSYRTSGGDEQFF. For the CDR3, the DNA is TGTGCCAGCAGTTACCGGACTAGCGGAGGGGATGAGCAGTTCTTC.

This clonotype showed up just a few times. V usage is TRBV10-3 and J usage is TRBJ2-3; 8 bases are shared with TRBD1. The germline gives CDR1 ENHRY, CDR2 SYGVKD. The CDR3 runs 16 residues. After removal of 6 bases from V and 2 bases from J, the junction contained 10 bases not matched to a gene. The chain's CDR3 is CAIRPWTGKPTDTQYF. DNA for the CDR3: TGTGCCATCAGGCCCTGGACAGGGAAGCCCACAGATACGCAGTATTTT.

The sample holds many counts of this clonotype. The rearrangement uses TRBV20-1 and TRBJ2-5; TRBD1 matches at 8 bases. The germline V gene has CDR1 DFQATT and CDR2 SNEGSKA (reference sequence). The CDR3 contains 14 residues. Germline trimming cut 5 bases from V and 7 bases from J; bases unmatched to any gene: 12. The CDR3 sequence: CSASGTGRGGTQYF. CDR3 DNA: TGCAGTGCTTCCGGGACAGGCCGGGGAGGGACCCAGTACTTC.

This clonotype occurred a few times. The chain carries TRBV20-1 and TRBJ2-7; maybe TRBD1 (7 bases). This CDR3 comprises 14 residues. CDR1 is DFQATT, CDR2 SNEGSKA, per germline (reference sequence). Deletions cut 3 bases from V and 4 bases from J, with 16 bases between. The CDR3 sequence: CSASTGDSLYEQYF. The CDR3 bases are TGCAGTGCTAGTACAGGGGACTCACTTTACGAGCAGTACTTC.